Listed below are T cell receptor beta chains from one sample, sequenced in a study of blood T cell repertoires in COVID-19. The assay was immunoSEQ multiplex PCR, and TCRdb's table has in-frame clones only and misses some. This repertoire shows under 200,000 clones, around nine tenths found once; its top ten account for around 1.6%. The sample was peripheral blood. The receptors were gathered from a man younger than 35 with active or convalescent COVID-19. CDR3s include the opening cysteine and the closing phenylalanine or tryptophan. D genes are given only for firm matches. Part of the rows lack a size; the others show once, few, many or a class for expanded clones.

V gene	clone size	J gene	D gene	CDR3 protein	CDR3 DNA
TRBV11-2	-	TRBJ1-1	TRBD1	CASSPNGQENTEAFF	TGTGCCAGCAGCCCTAATGGACAGGAGAACACTGAAGCTTTCTTT
TRBV6-5	-	TRBJ2-1	TRBD2	CASSSSSGGQIF	TGTGCCAGCAGTTCCTCTAGCGGGGGGCAGATCTTC
TRBV9	few	TRBJ2-1	TRBD2	CASSDGTSRRNEQFF	TGTGCCAGCAGCGATGGGACTAGCAGAAGGAATGAGCAGTTCTTC
TRBV5-1	-	TRBJ1-1	TRBD1	CASSRQGLNTEAFF	TGCGCCAGCAGCAGACAGGGTCTGAACACTGAAGCTTTCTTT
TRBV28	few	TRBJ2-1	TRBD1	CASSLGTAYNEQFF	TGTGCCAGCAGTTTAGGGACAGCGTACAATGAGCAGTTCTTC
TRBV6-5	-	TRBJ2-2	TRBD1	CASSRPGQHTGELFF	TGTGCCAGCAGCCGTCCGGGACAGCACACCGGGGAGCTGTTTTTT
TRBV7-6	-	TRBJ1-4	-	CASSLGISESANEKLFF	TGTGCCAGCAGCTTAGGAATCAGCGAGTCGGCTAATGAAAAACTGTTTTTT
TRBV7-3	-	TRBJ2-2	-	CASSLKGRELFF	TGTGCCAGCAGCTTAAAGGGGAGGGAGCTGTTTTTT
TRBV3-1/TRBV3-2	-	TRBJ2-1	TRBD2	CASSKGPGTSDNEQFF	TGTGCCAGCAGCAAAGGTCCCGGGACTAGCGACAATGAGCAGTTCTTC
TRBV18	-	TRBJ1-4	-	CASSPPSDSEKLFF	TGTGCCAGCTCACCTCCCTCGGACAGTGAAAAACTGTTTTTT
TRBV7-2	-	TRBJ2-7	-	CASRITWRDYEQYF	TGTGCCAGCAGGATAACGTGGCGGGATTACGAGCAGTACTTC
TRBV27	-	TRBJ1-4	-	CASREGATNEKLFF	TGTGCCAGCAGGGAGGGTGCAACTAATGAAAAACTGTTTTTT
TRBV28	-	TRBJ2-1	TRBD1	CASSLQGRVDNEQFF	TGTGCCAGCAGCCTACAGGGGCGGGTCGACAATGAGCAGTTCTTC
TRBV5-1	-	TRBJ2-3	-	CASSLSGVDTQYF	TGCGCCAGCAGCTTGTCGGGAGTAGATACGCAGTATTTT
TRBV30	-	TRBJ2-1	-	CAWSRDIAGPNEQFF	TGTGCCTGGAGCCGGGATATCGCGGGACCCAATGAGCAGTTCTTC
TRBV27	-	TRBJ2-7	-	CASSFNYEQYF	TGTGCCAGCAGTTTTAACTACGAGCAGTACTTC
TRBV30	-	TRBJ1-3	TRBD1	CAWTSGTRGGNTIYF	TGTGCCTGGACCTCCGGGACCAGGGGGGGAAACACCATATATTTT
TRBV5-1	-	TRBJ1-4	TRBD1	CASSLVGTGTKEKLFF	TGCGCCAGCAGCTTGGTGGGGACAGGGACGAAAGAAAAACTGTTTTTT
TRBV5-1	-	TRBJ2-3	TRBD1	CASSLGQGWSDTQYF	TGCGCCAGCAGCCTAGGACAGGGTTGGTCAGATACGCAGTATTTT
TRBV3-1/TRBV3-2	-	TRBJ1-2	TRBD1	CASRQDRGYGYTF	TGTGCCAGCAGACAGGACAGGGGCTATGGCTACACCTTC
TRBV9	-	TRBJ2-3	TRBD2	CASSVRRGAGADTQYF	TGTGCCAGCAGCGTGCGCAGGGGAGCGGGAGCAGATACGCAGTATTTT
TRBV30	-	TRBJ2-6	-	CAWSPGWLNSGANVLTF	TGTGCCTGGAGCCCCGGGTGGCTGAACTCTGGGGCCAACGTCCTGACTTTC
TRBV18	-	TRBJ1-6	TRBD1	CASSVDREGVPLHF	TGTGCCAGCTCCGTGGACAGGGAGGGAGTTCCCCTCCACTTT
TRBV6-2/TRBV6-3	once	TRBJ2-1	TRBD2	CASSPGLAGPESSYNEQFF	TGTGCCAGCAGTCCGGGACTAGCGGGACCCGAGAGCTCCTACAATGAGCAGTTCTTC